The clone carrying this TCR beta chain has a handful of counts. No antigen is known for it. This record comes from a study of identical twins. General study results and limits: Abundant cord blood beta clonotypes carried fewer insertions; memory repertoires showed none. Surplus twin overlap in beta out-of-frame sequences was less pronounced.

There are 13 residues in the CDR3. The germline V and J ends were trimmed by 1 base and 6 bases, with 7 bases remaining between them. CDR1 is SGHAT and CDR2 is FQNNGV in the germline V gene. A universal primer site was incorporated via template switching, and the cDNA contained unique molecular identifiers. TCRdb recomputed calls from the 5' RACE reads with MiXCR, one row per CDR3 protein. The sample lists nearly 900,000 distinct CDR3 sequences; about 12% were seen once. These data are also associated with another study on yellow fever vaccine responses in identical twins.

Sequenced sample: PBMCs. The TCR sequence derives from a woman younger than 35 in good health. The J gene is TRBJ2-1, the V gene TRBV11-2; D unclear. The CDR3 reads CASSLVTFNEQFF. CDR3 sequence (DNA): TGTGCCAGCAGCTTAGTAACTTTCAATGAGCAGTTCTTC.